This T cell receptor beta chain emerged from a study of blood T cell repertoires in COVID-19. V was trimmed by 0 bases and J by 3 bases, leaving 6 bases between them. In germline, CDR1 is LGHNA, CDR2 YNFKEQ. This CDR3 is 14 amino acids long. The data were produced by immunoSEQ multiplex PCR, yet TCRdb's version contains in-frame clones alone and is incomplete. The data show 95,000 to 150,000 clones, approximately 90% seen once. Specimen: peripheral blood. This sequence was found in a middle-aged man with acute or convalescent COVID-19. This chain joins TRBV4-2 and TRBJ2-1; D is ambiguous. CDR3 DNA sequence: TGTGCCAGCAGCCAAGATGCTAGCTACAATGAGCAGTTCTTC. As protein: CASSQDASYNEQFF.